These 29 T cell receptor beta chains were all obtained from the same sample, sequenced in a study of T-cell memory formation after mild COVID-19. A single record per CDR3 protein comes from TCRdb applying MiXCR to the 5' RACE reads. The sample lists 150,000 or so distinct CDR3 sequences; more than 14% were seen once. The material sequenced was PBMCs or a T cell subset sorted from them (not recorded which). The source is an adult woman who had mild COVID-19 (a few samples of this study predate the infection). Cell type and time point are not known.

This clonotype was counted between two and nine times. V usage is TRBV12-3 or TRBV12-4 and J usage is TRBJ2-3; TRBD2 matches at 14 bases. The CDR3 length is 17 residues. Trimming took 10 bases from V and 6 from J; bases not matched to a gene: 15. The CDR3 region is CATKGTSGGSVQDTQYF. The CDR3 DNA follows: TGTGCCACCAAGGGGACTAGCGGGGGTAGTGTTCAGGATACGCAGTATTTT.

This clonotype was picked up a small number of times. The V gene is TRBV27, the J gene TRBJ2-7; 8 bases align to TRBD1. The CDR3 is made up of 16 amino acids. Germline-derived CDR1 and CDR2 are MNHEY and SMNVEV (reference sequence). After removal of 0 bases from V and 2 bases from J, the junction contained 6 bases not matched to a gene. The CDR3 loop is CASSLSLGQVTYEQYF. The CDR3 bases are TGTGCCAGCAGTTTATCCCTGGGACAGGTAACCTACGAGCAGTACTTC.

This clonotype was seen a few times. The rearrangement uses TRBV29-1 and TRBJ2-6; 9 bases agree with TRBD1. The CDR3 covers 14 residues. Germline values: CDR1 SQVTM, CDR2 ANQGSEA. J was trimmed by 4 bases and V by 7 bases; bases with no gene match: 5. Here the CDR3 reads CSAQGAGGANVLTF. DNA for the CDR3: TGCAGCGCACAGGGGGCGGGAGGGGCCAACGTCCTGACTTTC.

This clonotype has just a few counts. The chain links TRBV2 to TRBJ1-5; no firm D call. This CDR3 spans 13 amino acids. Germline V CDR1 and CDR2: SNHLY, FYNNEI. Trimming removed 8 bases from V and 1 base from J, with 9 bases in between. This chain's CDR3 is CASARSSNQPQHF. As DNA, the CDR3 is TGTGCCAGCGCACGGAGCAGCAATCAGCCCCAGCATTTT.

The chain couples TRBV7-2 to TRBJ2-7; TRBD1 matches at 10 bases. The germline CDR1 and CDR2 sequences are SGHTA and FQGNSA. This CDR3 has 12 amino acids. V shed 4 bases, J shed 8 bases, and the junction held 2 bases outside the gene matches. CDR3 DNA sequence: TGTGCCAGCAGCTCGACAGGGGGCAAGCAGTACTTC. Residues: CASSSTGGKQYF.

The chain links TRBV21-1 to TRBJ2-7; the tabulated D call, TRBD1, remains unverified against the DNA. TRBV21-1 is assigned pseudogene status. The CDR3 runs to 14 residues. Here the CDR3 DNA reads TGTGCCAGCAGCATACGACAGGGGGGCTACGAGCAGTACTTC. It yields the protein CASSIRQGGYEQYF.

The chain joins TRBV7-2 to TRBJ1-1; D gene unclear. The V end was cut by 5 bases, the J end by 2 bases, with 9 bases between. The CDR3 runs to 13 residues. Germline lookup yields CDR1 SGHTA and CDR2 FQGNSA. DNA of the CDR3: TGTGCCAGCAGCCCCGATTTCAACACTGAAGCTTTCTTT. Translation gives CASSPDFNTEAFF.

This clonotype was observed many times. The rearrangement uses TRBV7-2 and TRBJ2-7; unclear D gene. The germline gives CDR1 SGHTA, CDR2 FQGNSA. The CDR3 runs 12 residues. Trimming removed 3 bases from V and 0 bases from J, with 3 bases in between. The CDR3 loop is CASSFSSYEQYF. CDR3 coding DNA: TGTGCCAGCAGCTTTAGCTCCTACGAGCAGTACTTC.

V is TRBV5-1 and J is TRBJ1-4; 8 positions match TRBD1. The trim removed 3 bases at V and 2 bases at J, leaving 3 bases unmatched. CDR3 length equals 15 residues. In germline, CDR1 is SGHRS, CDR2 YFSETQ. The CDR3 protein is CASSYQGATNEKLFF. The CDR3 DNA reads TGCGCCAGCAGCTACCAGGGGGCGACTAATGAAAAACTGTTTTTT.

This clonotype has a handful of counts. The chain links TRBV30 to TRBJ1-6, with D possibly TRBD1 on 5 matching bases. The ends were cut back, 1 base at V and 4 bases at J, with 5 bases in the middle. The CDR3 runs 13 residues. Germline CDR1 and CDR2: GTSNPN and SVGIG (reference sequence). This CDR3 reads CAWSGQYNSPLHF. The CDR3 DNA is TGTGCCTGGAGTGGACAGTATAATTCACCCCTCCACTTT. The entire variable domain, with the rest obtained from reference TRBV30 and TRBJ1-6, is as follows: SQTIHQWPATLVQPVGSPLSLECTVEGTSNPNLYWYRQAAGRGLQLLFYSVGIGQISSEVPQNLSASRPQDRQFILSSKKLLLSDSGFYLCAWSGQYNSPLHFGNGTRLTVT.

This clonotype was counted only a few times. V usage is TRBV12-3 or TRBV12-4 and J usage is TRBJ2-2; 10 nucleotides align to TRBD1. V was pared by 0 bases and J by 0 bases, with 4 bases of the junction left unmatched. The CDR3 sequence is 18 residues long. Here the CDR3 DNA reads TGTGCCAGCAGTTTAGCGTTGGGACAGGGGCCGAACACCGGGGAGCTGTTTTTT. This gives the protein CASSLALGQGPNTGELFF.

The chain uses TRBV18 and TRBJ2-5; a weak D match, TRBD1 (6 bases). The CDR3 contains 14 residues. CDR1 is KGHSH and CDR2 is LQKENI in the germline V gene. V gave up 5 bases and J gave up 4 bases, with 14 bases separating them. This chain's CDR3 is CASSSTGTGETQYF. The DNA of the CDR3 is TGTGCCAGCTCATCGACAGGTACCGGAGAGACCCAGTACTTC.

The chain employs TRBV18 and TRBJ2-7, with 8 bases identical to TRBD1. The CDR3 is 15 residues long. The V gene end was trimmed by 0 bases and the J gene end by 6 bases; junction bases not matched to a gene: 7. The germline V gene encodes CDR1 KGHSH and CDR2 LQKENI. The chain's CDR3 is CASSPPLAGGREQYF. The CDR3 DNA reads TGTGCCAGCTCACCACCTTTAGCAGGGGGCCGCGAGCAGTACTTC.

The V and J genes are TRBV9 and TRBJ2-3; D may match TRBD1 or TRBD2 (5 bases each). With 3 bases removed from V and 2 bases from J, the gap between germline ends came to 10 bases. The CDR3 has 14 amino acids. Germline lookup yields CDR1 SGDLS and CDR2 YYNGEE. The CDR3 loop is CASSGLGTTDTQYF. DNA of the CDR3: TGTGCCAGCAGCGGACTGGGGACCACAGATACGCAGTATTTT.

The rearrangement links TRBV12-3 or TRBV12-4 to TRBJ1-1; 10 bases agree with TRBD1. V shed 2 bases, J shed 0 bases, and the junction held 12 bases outside the gene matches. The CDR3 is made up of 19 amino acids. CDR3 in amino acids: CASSLRLGTGVRMNTEAFF. The CDR3 DNA is TGTGCCAGCAGTTTACGTCTTGGGACAGGGGTACGCATGAACACTGAAGCTTTCTTT.

This clonotype was detected ten times or more. J is TRBJ1-1 and V is TRBV5-1, with 9 bases that match TRBD1. The germline V gene has CDR1 SGHRS and CDR2 YFSETQ. The CDR3 consists of 14 residues. V gave up 1 base and J gave up 4 bases; unmatched junction bases: 2. In nucleotides, the CDR3 is TGCGCCAGCAGCTTGAAACAGGGGGCCACTGAAGCTTTCTTT. This gives the protein CASSLKQGATEAFF.

This clonotype was counted only a few times. This chain uses TRBV20-1 with TRBJ2-1, with TRBD2 identical over 8 bases. The CDR3 contains 16 residues. The J segment lost 2 bases and the V segment lost 6 bases, leaving 12 bases of the junction unmatched. From germline, CDR1 is DFQATT and CDR2 SNEGSKA (reference sequence). The CDR3 is CSAKSGSGGPYNEQFF. The CDR3 coding sequence is TGCAGTGCGAAAAGCGGGAGTGGCGGTCCCTACAATGAGCAGTTCTTC.

This clonotype came up many times. The chain links TRBV12-3 or TRBV12-4 to TRBJ2-7; D assignment may be TRBD1 or TRBD2 (6 bases each). The CDR3 runs to 15 residues. Trimming removed 5 bases at V and 3 bases at J, with 17 bases between. CDR3 in DNA: TGTGCCAGCAGTCCCCCCACCGGGGGCAACTACGAGCAGTACTTC. As protein: CASSPPTGGNYEQYF.

This clonotype was seen a few times. This chain links TRBV12-3 or TRBV12-4 with TRBJ1-3; D might be TRBD1 (5 bases). CDR3 size: 14 residues. Trimming took 6 bases from V and 5 from J, leaving 14 bases between them. The CDR3 sequence is CASRVQGARNTIYF. The DNA of the CDR3 is TGTGCCAGCAGGGTTCAGGGAGCTAGAAACACCATATATTTT.

This clonotype was observed a handful of times. The chain is built from TRBV18 and TRBJ2-3; the D is unclear. Germline CDR1 is KGHSH and CDR2 is LQKENI. CDR3 length: 11 amino acids. V lost 5 bases to trimming and J lost 5 bases, with 5 bases between them. CDR3 in amino acids: CASSAGDTQYF. The CDR3 nucleotides are TGTGCCAGCTCAGCCGGAGATACGCAGTATTTT.

This clonotype showed up just a few times. V gene TRBV18 combines with J gene TRBJ2-1; D is ambiguous. CDR1 and CDR2 from the germline V gene are KGHSH and LQKENI. This CDR3 region has 15 residues. V dropped 3 bases and J dropped 0 bases, with 9 bases sitting between them. CDR3 sequence (DNA): TGTGCCAGCTCACCCGACCGACGCTCCTACAATGAGCAGTTCTTC. It encodes CASSPDRRSYNEQFF. Filled out from reference TRBV18 and TRBJ2-1, the complete variable domain reads NAGVMQNPRHLVRRRGQEARLRCSPMKGHSHVYWYRQLPEEGLKFMVYLQKENIIDESGMPKERFSAEFPKEGPSILRIQQVVRGDSAAYFCASSPDRRSYNEQFFGPGTRLTVL.

The chain has TRBV4-2 and TRBJ2-3; 10 nucleotides line up with TRBD2. Looked up from germline, CDR1 is LGHNA and CDR2 is YNFKEQ. The CDR3 runs 17 residues. V lost 4 bases and J lost 0; bases outside the gene matches: 7. The CDR3 reads CASSPLTSGASTDTQYF. The CDR3 bases are TGTGCCAGCAGCCCTCTCACTAGCGGGGCGAGCACAGATACGCAGTATTTT.

This sequence joins TRBV24-1 and TRBJ2-7, with 7 positions matching TRBD1. CDR1 and CDR2 (germline): KGHDR, SFDVKD. CDR3 length equals 13 residues. The junction had 4 bases not matched to a gene; V was cut back by 6 bases and J by 3 bases. The CDR3 here is CATSTGTDYEQYF. CDR3 DNA: TGTGCCACCAGTACCGGGACAGACTACGAGCAGTACTTC.

This clonotype was recorded at least ten times. The chain has TRBV6-5 and TRBJ2-2, with TRBD1 as a possible D gene (5 bases). Between the trimmed V and J ends, which lost 2 bases and 14 bases, there was a span of 15 bases. Germline CDR1 is MNHEY and CDR2 is SVGAGI. The CDR3 extends over 13 amino acids. CDR3 residues: CASSYTETEPLFF. CDR3 in DNA: TGTGCCAGCAGTTACACAGAGACAGAGCCCCTGTTTTTT.

The table lists this clonotype with a few counts. This rearrangement joins TRBV11-3 to TRBJ2-6; no clear D. Trimming removed 1 base from V and 1 base from J, with 8 bases in between. There are 16 residues in the CDR3. CDR1 and CDR2 from the germline V gene are SGHNT and YENEEA. The chain's CDR3 is CASSLVYVSGANVLTF. In DNA, the CDR3 is TGTGCCAGCAGCTTAGTATACGTTTCTGGGGCCAACGTCCTGACTTTC.

V gene TRBV11-1 combines with J gene TRBJ2-7; 12 bases match TRBD2. The CDR3 runs 17 residues. The germline gives CDR1 SGHAT, CDR2 FQDESV (reference sequence). Germline trimming cut 5 bases from V and 2 bases from J; bases unmatched to any gene: 10. CDR3 DNA: TGTGCCAGCAGCCGTCGGACTAGCGGGAAGGTCACCTACGAGCAGTACTTC. Translating it yields CASSRRTSGKVTYEQYF.

The chain links TRBV6-1 to TRBJ2-7; TRBD2 matches at 14 bases. Trimming took 7 bases from V and 2 from J; bases not matched to a gene: 10. Germline CDR1 reads MNHNS; CDR2 reads SASEGT. The CDR3 covers 17 residues. In DNA form, the CDR3 reads TGTGCCAGCACCCCCGGGACTAGCGGGGGTCTTACCTACGAGCAGTACTTC. Amino acids: CASTPGTSGGLTYEQYF.

The V call is TRBV7-2, the J call TRBJ2-3, with 7 nucleotides matching TRBD2. CDR1 SGHTA and CDR2 FQGNSA come from the germline V gene. This CDR3 has 16 residues. Losses at the gene ends were 1 base for V and 4 bases for J; bases not matched to a gene: 8. The CDR3 DNA sequence: TGTGCCAGCAGCTTAGGGGCGAGAGGGAGGGCAGATACGCAGTATTTT. Translated: CASSLGARGRADTQYF.

The rearrangement joins TRBV5-6 to TRBJ2-1; no reliable D call. The V end was cut by 4 bases, the J end by 7 bases, with 12 bases between. Per germline, CDR1 SGHDT and CDR2 YYEEEE. CDR3 length: 13 residues. CDR3 loop: CASSRQSLNEQFF. The CDR3, as DNA: TGTGCCAGCAGCCGGCAGAGTCTGAATGAGCAGTTCTTC.